Listed here are 11 T cell receptor beta chains from one sample, sequenced in a study of blood T cell repertoires in COVID-19. Some clones are missing from TCRdb's copy, which holds only in-frame ones; the method was immunoSEQ multiplex PCR. The sample lists 140,000 or so clones; just under 80% were seen once. The sequencing input was peripheral blood. Every receptor here comes from a woman aged 55-70 years with acute or convalescent COVID-19.

The chain combines TRBV11-3 with TRBJ2-2; D gene ambiguous. The CDR3 runs to 14 residues. Germline assignment: CDR1 SGHNT and CDR2 YENEEA. With 5 bases removed from V and 7 bases from J, the gap between germline ends came to 14 bases. CDR3 residues: CASSPLVWSGELFF. DNA for the CDR3: TGTGCCAGCAGCCCGCTGGTCTGGAGCGGGGAGCTGTTTTTT.

The chain combines TRBV14 with TRBJ2-3; the match to TRBD2 covers 8 bases. Germline CDR1 and CDR2: SGHDN and FVKESK. The CDR3 is made up of 17 amino acids. Trimming cost V 7 bases and J 1 base; bases outside gene matches: 13. In nucleotides, the CDR3 is TGTGCCAGCAAACGGCTAGCGGGTGGATCTGGCACAGATACGCAGTATTTT. Translated, it gives CASKRLAGGSGTDTQYF. The entire variable domain, with the rest obtained from reference TRBV14 and TRBJ2-3, is as follows: EAGVTQFPSHSVIEKGQTVTLRCDPISGHDNLYWYRRVMGKEIKFLLHFVKESKQDESGMPNNRFLAERTGGTYSTLKVQPAELEDSGVYFCASKRLAGGSGTDTQYFGPGTRLTVL.

This chain links TRBV18 with TRBJ2-7; 12 nucleotides agree with TRBD2. Germline CDR1 and CDR2: KGHSH and LQKENI. CDR3 length equals 16 residues. V shed 2 bases, J shed 1 base, and the junction held 3 bases outside the gene matches. The CDR3 DNA follows: TGTGCCAGCTCACCAATAGGACTAGCGGGATCCTACGAGCAGTACTTC. Translation: CASSPIGLAGSYEQYF.

This clone was detected a few times. The chain recombines TRBV27 with TRBJ2-1; 10 bases are a match to TRBD2. Germline V gives CDR1 MNHEY, CDR2 SMNVEV (reference sequence). The V and J ends lost 3 bases and 6 bases, in that order; junction bases with no gene match: 5. The CDR3 loop spans 15 amino acids. The CDR3: CASSFSPSGSNEQFF. The CDR3 DNA reads as TGTGCCAGCAGTTTTAGCCCTAGCGGGAGCAATGAGCAGTTCTTC.

This clone was seen more than once but under ten times. This chain joins TRBV2 and TRBJ2-7; TRBD1 is a possible D gene (6 bases). Germline-derived CDR1 and CDR2 are SNHLY and FYNNEI. This CDR3 contains 14 residues. Trimming pared 2 bases from V and 1 base from J, leaving 9 bases between. CDR3 residues: CASSERGSSYEQYF. The DNA of the CDR3 is TGTGCCAGCAGTGAAAGGGGGTCATCCTACGAGCAGTACTTC.

This chain links TRBV30 with TRBJ1-5; TRBD1 aligns across 7 bases. CDR1 is GTSNPN, CDR2 SVGIG, per germline (reference sequence). V trimming: 0 bases; J trimming: 6 bases; junction bases outside the gene matches: 8. CDR3 size: 15 residues. The CDR3 DNA sequence: TGTGCCTGGAGTGTGTTAGGGGGCGCAGGTCAGCCCCAGCATTTT. Residues: CAWSVLGGAGQPQHF.

The rearrangement uses TRBV7-2 and TRBJ2-7, with 11 positions matching TRBD2. This CDR3 contains 19 residues. Losses at the gene ends were 5 bases for V and 3 bases for J; bases not matched to a gene: 18. CDR1 is SGHTA, CDR2 FQGNSA, per germline. The CDR3 protein is CASSPLGISGRAVGYEQYF. For the CDR3, the DNA is TGTGCCAGCAGCCCCCTGGGGATTAGCGGGAGGGCCGTAGGCTACGAGCAGTACTTC. Filled out from reference TRBV7-2 and TRBJ2-7, the complete variable domain reads GAGVSQSPSNKVTEKGKDVELRCDPISGHTALYWYRQSLGQGLEFLIYFQGNSAPDKSGLPSDRFSAERTGGSVSTLTIQRTQQEDSAVYLCASSPLGISGRAVGYEQYFGPGTRLTVT.

The genes are TRBV5-4 and TRBJ2-5, with 7 nucleotides matching TRBD2. The V and J ends lost 0 bases and 4 bases, in that order; junction bases with no gene match: 12. The CDR3 length is 17 residues. CDR1 is SGHNT, CDR2 YYREEE, per germline (reference sequence). The CDR3 bases are TGTGCCAGCAGCTTGGTTGCGGGAGTATCTCTAGGAGAGACCCAGTACTTC. It is translated as CASSLVAGVSLGETQYF.

A few counts support this clone. J is TRBJ2-1 and V is TRBV24-1; 7 nucleotides agree with TRBD1. V gave up 3 bases and J gave up 4 bases; unmatched junction bases: 20. This CDR3 contains 20 residues. Germline V gene data show CDR1 as KGHDR and CDR2 as SFDVKD. The CDR3 loop reads CATSDRQGRAYSRAYNEQFF. CDR3 DNA sequence: TGTGCCACCAGTGATCGACAGGGAAGAGCCTACTCCCGAGCGTACAATGAGCAGTTCTTC.

The rearrangement links TRBV28 to TRBJ1-5, with 7 bases aligning to TRBD1. The germline V gene encodes CDR1 MDHEN and CDR2 SYDVKM. The ends lost 6 bases at V and 3 bases at J; junction bases unmatched: 5. CDR3 length: 14 residues. The CDR3 DNA is TGTGCCAGCAGGCAGACAGGGAACAATCAGCCCCAGCATTTT. Its protein is CASRQTGNNQPQHF.

V is TRBV24-1 and J is TRBJ2-7; 9 bases are shared with TRBD1. CDR1 is KGHDR and CDR2 is SFDVKD in the germline V gene. The J segment lost 4 bases and the V segment lost 3 bases, leaving 6 bases of the junction unmatched. The CDR3 has 15 residues. The CDR3 DNA follows: TGTGCCACCAGTGATAAGACAGGGGGGGTTTACGAGCAGTACTTC. Translation: CATSDKTGGVYEQYF.